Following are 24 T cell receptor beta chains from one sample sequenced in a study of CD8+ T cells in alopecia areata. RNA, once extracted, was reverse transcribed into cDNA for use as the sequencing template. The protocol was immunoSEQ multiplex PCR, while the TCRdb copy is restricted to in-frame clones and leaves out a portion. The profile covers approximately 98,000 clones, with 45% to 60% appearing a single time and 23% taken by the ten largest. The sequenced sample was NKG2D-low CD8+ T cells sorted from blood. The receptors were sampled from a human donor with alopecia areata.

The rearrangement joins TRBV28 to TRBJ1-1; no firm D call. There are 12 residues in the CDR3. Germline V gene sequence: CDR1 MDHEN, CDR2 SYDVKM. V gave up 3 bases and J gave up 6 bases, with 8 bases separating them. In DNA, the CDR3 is TGTGCCAGCAGTTTGGGTGCCCCTGAAGCTTTCTTT. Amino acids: CASSLGAPEAFF. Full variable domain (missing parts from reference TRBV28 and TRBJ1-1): DVKVTQSSRYLVKRTGEKVFLECVQDMDHENMFWYRQDPGLGLRLIYFSYDVKMKEKGDIPEGYSVSREKKERFSLILESASTNQTSMYLCASSLGAPEAFFGQGTRLTVV.

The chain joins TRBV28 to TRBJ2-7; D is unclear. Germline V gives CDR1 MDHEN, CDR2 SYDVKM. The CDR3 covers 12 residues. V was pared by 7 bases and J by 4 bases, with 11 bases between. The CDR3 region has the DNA TGTGCCAGCATTTCAAACCTATACGAGCAGTACTTC. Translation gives CASISNLYEQYF. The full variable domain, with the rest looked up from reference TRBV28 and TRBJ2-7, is DVKVTQSSRYLVKRTGEKVFLECVQDMDHENMFWYRQDPGLGLRLIYFSYDVKMKEKGDIPEGYSVSREKKERFSLILESASTNQTSMYLCASISNLYEQYFGPGTRLTVT.

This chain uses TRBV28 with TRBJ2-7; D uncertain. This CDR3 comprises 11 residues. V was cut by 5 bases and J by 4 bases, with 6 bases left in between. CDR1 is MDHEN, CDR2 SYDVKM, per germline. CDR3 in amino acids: CASSQIYEQYF. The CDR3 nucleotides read TGTGCCAGCAGTCAGATTTACGAGCAGTACTTC.

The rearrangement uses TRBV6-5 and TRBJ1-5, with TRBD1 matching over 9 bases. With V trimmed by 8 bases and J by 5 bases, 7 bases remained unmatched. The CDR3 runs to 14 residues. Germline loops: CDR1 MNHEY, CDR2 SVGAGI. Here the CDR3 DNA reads TGTGCCAGCGCCACCGGGACAGGGTATCAGCCCCAGCATTTT. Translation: CASATGTGYQPQHF.

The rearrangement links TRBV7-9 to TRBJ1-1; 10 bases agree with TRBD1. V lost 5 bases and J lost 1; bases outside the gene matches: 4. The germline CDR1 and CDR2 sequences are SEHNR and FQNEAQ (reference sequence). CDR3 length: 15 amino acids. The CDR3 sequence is CASSDRGRWNTEAFF. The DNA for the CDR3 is TGTGCCAGCAGCGACAGGGGGCGGTGGAACACTGAAGCTTTCTTT.

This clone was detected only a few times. CDR3 region: CASSVDGGPAYGYTF. CDR3 nucleotides: TGTGCCAGTAGTGTCGACGGGGGGCCGGCCTATGGCTACACCTTC. The J gene is TRBJ1-2, the V gene TRBV19; TRBD1 is a possible D gene (6 bases). The germline gives CDR1 LNHDA, CDR2 SQIVND (reference sequence). The ends were cut back, 5 bases at V and 4 bases at J, with 17 bases in the middle. The CDR3 contains 15 residues. Filled out from reference TRBV19 and TRBJ1-2, the complete variable domain reads DGGITQSPKYLFRKEGQNVTLSCEQNLNHDAMYWYRQDPGQGLRLIYYSQIVNDFQKGDIAEGYSVSREKKESFPLTVTSAQKNPTAFYLCASSVDGGPAYGYTFGSGTRLTVV.

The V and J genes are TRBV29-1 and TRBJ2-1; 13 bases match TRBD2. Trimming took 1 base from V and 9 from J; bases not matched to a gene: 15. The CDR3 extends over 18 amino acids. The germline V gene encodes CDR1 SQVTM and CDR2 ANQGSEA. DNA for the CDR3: TGCAGCGTTGAAGTCGGCGAGACTAGCGGGAGGCGAATTACTGAGCAGTTCTTC. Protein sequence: CSVEVGETSGRRITEQFF.

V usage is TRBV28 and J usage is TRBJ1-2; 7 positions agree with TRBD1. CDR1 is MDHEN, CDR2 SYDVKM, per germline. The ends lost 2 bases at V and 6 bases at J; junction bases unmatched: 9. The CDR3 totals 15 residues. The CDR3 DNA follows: TGTGCCAGCAGTTTAGGGGCCGACAGGGAGGATGGCTACACCTTC. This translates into CASSLGADREDGYTF.

The CDR3 DNA sequence: TGTGCCAGCAGTTTGTGGCAGGGGAACACCGGGGAGCTGTTTTTT. Translation gives CASSLWQGNTGELFF. V usage is TRBV28 and J usage is TRBJ2-2; TRBD1 is a possible D gene (5 bases). This CDR3 has 15 residues. Trimming cost V 3 bases and J 1 base, with 9 bases left between them. CDR1 MDHEN and CDR2 SYDVKM come from the germline V gene.

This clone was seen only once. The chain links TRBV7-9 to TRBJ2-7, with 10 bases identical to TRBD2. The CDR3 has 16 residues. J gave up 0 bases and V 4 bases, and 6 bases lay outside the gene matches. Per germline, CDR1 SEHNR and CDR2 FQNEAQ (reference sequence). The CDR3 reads CASSSSRTSGSYEQYF. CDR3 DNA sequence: TGTGCCAGCAGCTCCAGCCGGACTAGCGGCTCCTACGAGCAGTACTTC.

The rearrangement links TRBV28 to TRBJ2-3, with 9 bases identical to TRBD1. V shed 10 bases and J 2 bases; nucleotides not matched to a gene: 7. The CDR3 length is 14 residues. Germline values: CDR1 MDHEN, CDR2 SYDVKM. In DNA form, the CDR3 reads TGTGCCACCTCTCGGGACAGGGTCACAGATACGCAGTATTTT. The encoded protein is CATSRDRVTDTQYF.

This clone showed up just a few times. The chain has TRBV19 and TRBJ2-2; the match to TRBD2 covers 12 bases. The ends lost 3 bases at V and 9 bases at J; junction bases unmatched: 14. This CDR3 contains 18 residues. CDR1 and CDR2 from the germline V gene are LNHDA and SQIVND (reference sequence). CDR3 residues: CASSIGLLAGGRYRELFF. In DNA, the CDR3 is TGTGCCAGTAGTATTGGCCTACTAGCGGGAGGTCGGTACCGGGAGCTGTTTTTT.

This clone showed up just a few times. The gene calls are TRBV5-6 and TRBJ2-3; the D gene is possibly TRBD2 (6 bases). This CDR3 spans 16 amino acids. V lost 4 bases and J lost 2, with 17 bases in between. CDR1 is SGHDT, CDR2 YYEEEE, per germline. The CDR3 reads CASSRTEGRVTDTQYF. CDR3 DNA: TGTGCCAGCAGCCGAACGGAGGGCAGGGTCACAGATACGCAGTATTTT.

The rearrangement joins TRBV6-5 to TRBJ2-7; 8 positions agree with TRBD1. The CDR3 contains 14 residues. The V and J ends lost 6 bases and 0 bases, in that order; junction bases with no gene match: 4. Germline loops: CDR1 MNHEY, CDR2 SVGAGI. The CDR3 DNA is TGTGCCAGCAGGAGACAGGGGAGCTCCTACGAGCAGTACTTC. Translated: CASRRQGSSYEQYF.

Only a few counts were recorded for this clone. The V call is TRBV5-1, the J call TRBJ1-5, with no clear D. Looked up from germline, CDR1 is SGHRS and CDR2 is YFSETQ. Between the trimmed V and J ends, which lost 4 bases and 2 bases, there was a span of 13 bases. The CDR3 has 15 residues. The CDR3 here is CASSPFAGGNQPQHF. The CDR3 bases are TGCGCCAGCAGCCCTTTTGCCGGGGGCAATCAGCCCCAGCATTTT.

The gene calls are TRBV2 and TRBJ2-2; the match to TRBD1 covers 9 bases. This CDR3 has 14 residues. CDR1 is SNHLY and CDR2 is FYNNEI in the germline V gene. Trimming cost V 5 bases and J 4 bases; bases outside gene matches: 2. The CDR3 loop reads CASSWTGATGELFF. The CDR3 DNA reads TGTGCCAGCAGTTGGACAGGGGCCACCGGGGAGCTGTTTTTT.

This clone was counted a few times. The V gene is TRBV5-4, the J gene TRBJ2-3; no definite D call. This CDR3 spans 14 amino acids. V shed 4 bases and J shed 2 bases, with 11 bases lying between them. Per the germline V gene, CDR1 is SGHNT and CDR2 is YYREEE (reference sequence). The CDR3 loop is CASSESVNTDTQYF. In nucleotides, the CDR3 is TGTGCCAGCAGCGAGTCGGTCAACACAGATACGCAGTATTTT.

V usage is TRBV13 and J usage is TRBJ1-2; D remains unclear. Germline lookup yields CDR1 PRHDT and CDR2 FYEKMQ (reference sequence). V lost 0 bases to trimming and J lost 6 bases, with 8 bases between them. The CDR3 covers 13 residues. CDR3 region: CASSLGRNDGYTF. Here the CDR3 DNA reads TGTGCCAGCAGCTTAGGACGGAACGATGGCTACACCTTC.

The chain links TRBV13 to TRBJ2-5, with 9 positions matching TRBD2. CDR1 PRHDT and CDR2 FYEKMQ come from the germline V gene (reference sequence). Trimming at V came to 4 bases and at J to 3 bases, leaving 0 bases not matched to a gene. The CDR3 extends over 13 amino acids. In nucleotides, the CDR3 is TGTGCCAGCAGCTCTAGCGGGGAAGAGACCCAGTACTTC. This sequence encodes CASSSSGEETQYF.

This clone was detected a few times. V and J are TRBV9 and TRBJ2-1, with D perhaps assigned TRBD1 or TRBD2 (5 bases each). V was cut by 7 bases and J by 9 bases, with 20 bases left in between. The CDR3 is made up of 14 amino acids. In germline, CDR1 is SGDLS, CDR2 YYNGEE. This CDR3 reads CASEGPLRSSEQFF. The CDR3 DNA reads TGTGCCAGCGAGGGACCGCTCAGGTCGAGTGAGCAGTTCTTC.

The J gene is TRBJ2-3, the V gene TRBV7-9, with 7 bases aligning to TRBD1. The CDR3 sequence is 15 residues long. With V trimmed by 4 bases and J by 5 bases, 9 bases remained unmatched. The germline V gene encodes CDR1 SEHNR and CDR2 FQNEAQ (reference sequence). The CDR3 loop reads CASSSPGTAQDTQYF. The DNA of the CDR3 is TGTGCCAGCAGCTCACCCGGGACAGCACAAGATACGCAGTATTTT.

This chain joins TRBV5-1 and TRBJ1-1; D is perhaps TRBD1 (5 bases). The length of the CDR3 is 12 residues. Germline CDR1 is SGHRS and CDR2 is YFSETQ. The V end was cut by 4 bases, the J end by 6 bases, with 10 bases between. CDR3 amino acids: CASSPRGSEAFF. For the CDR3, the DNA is TGCGCCAGCAGCCCTAGGGGCTCTGAAGCTTTCTTT.

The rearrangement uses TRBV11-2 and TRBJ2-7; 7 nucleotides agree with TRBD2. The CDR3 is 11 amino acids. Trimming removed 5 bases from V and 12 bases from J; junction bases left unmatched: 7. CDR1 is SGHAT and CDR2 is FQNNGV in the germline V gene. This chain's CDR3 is CASSPQGLPYF. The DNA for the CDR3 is TGTGCCAGCAGCCCGCAGGGACTACCGTACTTC. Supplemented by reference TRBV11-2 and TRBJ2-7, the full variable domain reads EAGVAQSPRYKIIEKRQSVAFWCNPISGHATLYWYQQILGQGPKLLIQFQNNGVVDDSQLPKDRFSAERLKGVDSTLKIQPAKLEDSAVYLCASSPQGLPYFGPGTRLTVT.

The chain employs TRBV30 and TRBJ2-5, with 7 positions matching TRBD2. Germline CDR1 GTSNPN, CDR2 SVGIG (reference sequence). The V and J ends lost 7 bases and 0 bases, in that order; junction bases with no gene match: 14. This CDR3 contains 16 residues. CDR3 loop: CAFTGNWDYDQETQYF. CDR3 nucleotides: TGTGCCTTTACGGGCAATTGGGACTACGACCAAGAGACCCAGTACTTC. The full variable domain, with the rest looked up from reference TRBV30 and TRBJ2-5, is SQTIHQWPATLVQPVGSPLSLECTVEGTSNPNLYWYRQAAGRGLQLLFYSVGIGQISSEVPQNLSASRPQDRQFILSSKKLLLSDSGFYLCAFTGNWDYDQETQYFGPGTRLLVL.